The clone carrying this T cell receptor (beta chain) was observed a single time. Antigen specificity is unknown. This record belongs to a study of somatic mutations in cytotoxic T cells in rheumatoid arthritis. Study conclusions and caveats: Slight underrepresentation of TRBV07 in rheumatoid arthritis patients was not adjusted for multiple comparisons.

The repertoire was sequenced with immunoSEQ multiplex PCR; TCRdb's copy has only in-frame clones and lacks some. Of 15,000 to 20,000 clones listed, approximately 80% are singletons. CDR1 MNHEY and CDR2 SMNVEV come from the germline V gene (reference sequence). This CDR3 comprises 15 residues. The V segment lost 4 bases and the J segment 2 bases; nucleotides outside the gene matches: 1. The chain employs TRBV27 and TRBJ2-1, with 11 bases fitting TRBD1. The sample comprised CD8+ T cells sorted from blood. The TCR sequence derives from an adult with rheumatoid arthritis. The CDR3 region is CASSSDRGPYNEQFF. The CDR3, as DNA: TGTGCCAGCAGTTCGGACAGGGGGCCCTACAATGAGCAGTTCTTC.